Below are 28 T cell receptor beta chains sequenced from a single sample in a study of PD-1 blockade in classical Hodgkin lymphoma. All patients experienced relapse after autologous stem cell transplantation, and brentuximab vedotin exposure was variable. The protocol was immunoSEQ multiplex PCR, while the TCRdb copy is restricted to in-frame clones and leaves out a portion. The table records 20,000 to 25,000 clones, around 80% of them present only once. The sequencing here drew on peripheral blood mononuclear cells (PBMCs), taken before the second cycle of nivolumab. The receptors come from a human donor with classical Hodgkin lymphoma.

This clone has a handful of counts. The CDR3 loop reads CASSLDRVEAFF. DNA for the CDR3: TGTGCCAGCAGTTTGGACAGGGTTGAAGCTTTCTTT. This sequence joins TRBV27 and TRBJ1-1, with 8 bases lining up with TRBD1. Germline assignment: CDR1 MNHEY and CDR2 SMNVEV (reference sequence). The CDR3 covers 12 residues. V dropped 3 bases and J dropped 7; count of bases not matched to a gene: 1.

The chain combines TRBV4-1 with TRBJ1-1, with D perhaps TRBD1 (5 bases). CDR3 length: 13 amino acids. V was pared by 0 bases and J by 5 bases, with 7 bases between. Germline CDR1 is MGHRA and CDR2 is YSYEKL. CDR3: CASSQERGTEAFF. The CDR3 bases are TGCGCCAGCAGCCAAGAAAGGGGAACTGAAGCTTTCTTT.

The chain's CDR3 is CASSKTKPKAFF. The CDR3 region has the DNA TGTGCCAGCAGCAAAACAAAGCCCAAAGCTTTCTTT. This sequence joins TRBV11-2 and TRBJ1-1, with unresolved D. V lost 5 bases, J lost 9 bases, and 13 bases lay in between. The CDR3 has 12 residues. Germline V gene lookup returns CDR1 SGHAT and CDR2 FQNNGV. The variable domain in full, with the rest retrieved from reference TRBV11-2 and TRBJ1-1, is EAGVAQSPRYKIIEKRQSVAFWCNPISGHATLYWYQQILGQGPKLLIQFQNNGVVDDSQLPKDRFSAERLKGVDSTLKIQPAKLEDSAVYLCASSKTKPKAFFGQGTRLTVV.

This chain links TRBV27 with TRBJ2-3; D is perhaps TRBD1 or TRBD2 (5 bases each). This CDR3 has 17 residues. CDR1 MNHEY and CDR2 SMNVEV come from the germline V gene (reference sequence). Between the trimmed V and J ends, which lost 5 bases and 1 base, there was a span of 19 bases. Written as DNA, the CDR3 is TGTGCCAGCAGTCTCACCGGGACCCCTCGGGGCACAGATACGCAGTATTTT. Encoded protein: CASSLTGTPRGTDTQYF.

The chain recombines TRBV15 with TRBJ1-2; tentatively, D is TRBD1 (6 bases). V lost 0 bases and J 12 bases, leaving 14 bases between the germline ends. The CDR3 runs 13 residues. Germline assignment: CDR1 LNHNV and CDR2 YYDKDF (reference sequence). The CDR3 protein is CATSRDRDTFHTF. CDR3 nucleotides: TGTGCCACCAGCAGAGATAGGGACACTTTTCACACCTTC.

V usage is TRBV10-3 and J usage is TRBJ2-7; a weak D match, TRBD2 (7 bases). Germline CDR1 and CDR2: ENHRY and SYGVKD. V gave up 3 bases and J gave up 6 bases, with 12 bases separating them. The CDR3 has 13 amino acids. As DNA, the CDR3 is TGTGCCATCAGTGACAGGGGACTATTCGAGCAGTACTTC. Protein: CAISDRGLFEQYF.

The rearrangement joins TRBV28 to TRBJ2-1; D might be TRBD2 (6 bases). V lost 6 bases, J lost 5 bases, and 17 bases lay in between. The CDR3 totals 15 residues. CDR1 and CDR2 (germline): MDHEN, SYDVKM. CDR3 nucleotide sequence: TGTGCCAGCAGCTACGGTGGTAGCGGAAACAATGAGCAGTTCTTC. This encodes CASSYGGSGNNEQFF.

CDR3 protein: CASSRDSEWDGYTF. The CDR3 region has the DNA TGTGCCAGCAGCCGGGACAGCGAATGGGATGGCTACACCTTC. The chain is built from TRBV7-9 and TRBJ1-2; the match to TRBD1 covers 7 bases. The germline V gene encodes CDR1 SEHNR and CDR2 FQNEAQ (reference sequence). This CDR3 has 14 residues. V gave up 5 bases and J gave up 6 bases; unmatched junction bases: 9.

In this sample, this clone turned up a few times. This rearrangement joins TRBV6-1 to TRBJ2-7, with 8 bases identical to TRBD1. With V trimmed by 8 bases and J by 7 bases, 10 bases remained unmatched. The germline V gene encodes CDR1 MNHNS and CDR2 SASEGT. The CDR3 has 13 residues. The CDR3 is CASERDRWSEQYF. The CDR3 DNA is TGTGCCAGCGAAAGGGACAGGTGGTCGGAGCAGTACTTC.

The CDR3 protein is CATSRPVKGINQPQHF. The CDR3 DNA follows: TGTGCCACCAGCAGACCGGTAAAGGGGATCAATCAGCCCCAGCATTTT. V and J are TRBV15 and TRBJ1-5; D perhaps matches TRBD1 (5 bases). The CDR3 contains 16 residues. Germline CDR1 and CDR2: LNHNV and YYDKDF (reference sequence). Trimming removed 2 bases at V and 3 bases at J, with 14 bases between.

The genes are TRBV6-5 and TRBJ2-1, with TRBD2 identical over 7 bases. V lost 5 bases to trimming and J lost 8 bases; unmatched junction nucleotides: 9. Germline loops: CDR1 MNHEY, CDR2 SVGAGI. The CDR3 loop spans 14 amino acids. The CDR3 DNA sequence: TGTGCCAGCAGTCGGACTAGAAATCTCTATGAGCAGTTCTTC. This translates into CASSRTRNLYEQFF.

This clone showed up just a few times. The sample carries other DNA sequences with the same CDR3. The CDR3 loop reads CASSSGGQPQHF. CDR3 nucleotides: TGTGCCAGCAGTTCTGGGGGTCAGCCCCAGCATTTT. The chain recombines TRBV28 with TRBJ1-5; D is possibly TRBD1 (5 bases). Germline CDR1 is MDHEN and CDR2 is SYDVKM. With 4 bases removed from V and 6 bases from J, the gap between germline ends came to 7 bases. The CDR3 loop spans 12 amino acids.

The rearrangement links TRBV10-2 to TRBJ2-2; tentatively, D is TRBD1 (6 bases). CDR1 is WSHSY and CDR2 is SAAADI in the germline V gene. The CDR3 has 15 residues. Trimming took off 4 bases at V and 8 bases at J, with 17 bases between the two ends. CDR3: CASSGRTDYLGELFF. Written as DNA, the CDR3 is TGCGCCAGCAGTGGGAGGACAGACTATCTTGGGGAGCTGTTTTTT.

The chain couples TRBV5-1 to TRBJ1-2, with a possible D match to TRBD1 (5 bases). The CDR3 length is 16 residues. The V and J ends lost 0 bases and 8 bases respectively, with 20 bases between them. The V gene's germline CDR1 is SGHRS and CDR2 YFSETQ. In DNA form, the CDR3 reads TGCGCCAGCAGCTTGGGGACCGGGGCGATAAGGGACGGCTACACCTTC. This sequence encodes CASSLGTGAIRDGYTF.

This sequence joins TRBV5-4 and TRBJ2-7; perhaps TRBD1 as D (7 bases). Per germline, CDR1 SGHNT and CDR2 YYREEE (reference sequence). This CDR3 has 12 residues. Trimming stripped 7 bases from V and 11 bases from J, with 19 bases between. The CDR3 reads CASGNRGGKEYF. The CDR3 region has the DNA TGTGCCAGCGGAAACAGGGGAGGCAAGGAGTACTTC.

The chain has TRBV7-2 and TRBJ2-1; 9 bases map to TRBD2. Per the germline V gene, CDR1 is SGHTA and CDR2 is FQGNSA. Trimming at V came to 1 base and at J to 4 bases, leaving 8 bases not matched to a gene. CDR3 length: 17 amino acids. For the CDR3, the DNA is TGTGCCAGCAGCTTAGTGATTAGCGGGAGAAATTACAATGAGCAGTTCTTC. It encodes CASSLVISGRNYNEQFF. Combining the CDR3 with reference TRBV7-2 and TRBJ2-1 gives the whole variable domain GAGVSQSPSNKVTEKGKDVELRCDPISGHTALYWYRQSLGQGLEFLIYFQGNSAPDKSGLPSDRFSAERTGGSVSTLTIQRTQQEDSAVYLCASSLVISGRNYNEQFFGPGTRLTVL.

The chain joins TRBV6-1 to TRBJ2-2; tentatively, D is TRBD2 (6 bases). The CDR3 loop spans 17 amino acids. Trimming shortened V by 2 bases and J by 2 bases, and 15 bases separated the two germline ends. Per germline, CDR1 MNHNS and CDR2 SASEGT. The CDR3 sequence is CASSEIGSSVNTGELFF. CDR3 nucleotides: TGTGCCAGCAGTGAAATTGGGTCTAGCGTAAACACCGGGGAGCTGTTTTTT.

The CDR3 region has the DNA TGCGCCAGCAGCTTGGCGGACAGATTCGGCGAGCAGTACTTC. Translated: CASSLADRFGEQYF. The chain couples TRBV5-1 to TRBJ2-7, with D tentatively TRBD1 (6 bases). The CDR3 spans 14 residues. V was trimmed by 0 bases and J by 6 bases, leaving 13 bases between them. CDR1 is SGHRS, CDR2 YFSETQ, per germline.

The chain recombines TRBV6-4 with TRBJ2-2; 8 bases agree with TRBD1. In germline, CDR1 is MRHNA, CDR2 SNTAGT. The CDR3 is 15 amino acids. The J segment lost 6 bases and the V segment lost 4 bases, leaving 7 bases of the junction unmatched. The CDR3 DNA sequence: TGTGCCAGCAGTGCCTCGACAGGGGTTGCCGGGGAGCTGTTTTTT. This codes for CASSASTGVAGELFF.

This rearrangement joins TRBV25-1 to TRBJ2-1; 9 bases align to TRBD1. This CDR3 is built from 12 residues. V gave up 6 bases and J gave up 9 bases; unmatched junction bases: 3. The V gene's germline CDR1 is MGHDK and CDR2 SYGVNS. The CDR3 DNA sequence: TGTGCCAGCAGAGGGACAGGGATTGAGCAGTTCTTC. As protein: CASRGTGIEQFF.

The V call is TRBV10-3, the J call TRBJ2-1; 7 bases are shared with TRBD2. This CDR3 is 14 amino acids long. V lost 10 bases to trimming and J lost 2 bases; unmatched junction nucleotides: 8. Germline loops: CDR1 ENHRY, CDR2 SYGVKD. The CDR3 spells CASHNGRPYNEQFF. DNA for the CDR3: TGTGCCAGCCATAACGGGAGGCCCTACAATGAGCAGTTCTTC.

This chain connects TRBV5-1 to TRBJ2-1; no firm D call. Germline V gene lookup returns CDR1 SGHRS and CDR2 YFSETQ. This CDR3 comprises 14 residues. Trimming stripped 1 base from V and 6 bases from J, with 11 bases between. In DNA form, the CDR3 reads TGCGCCAGCAGCTTGTTTAGCAGTCTCAATGAGCAGTTCTTC. This sequence encodes CASSLFSSLNEQFF. Full variable domain (outside the CDR3, taken from reference TRBV5-1 and TRBJ2-1): KAGVTQTPRYLIKTRGQQVTLSCSPISGHRSVSWYQQTPGQGLQFLFEYFSETQRNKGNFPGRFSGRQFSNSRSEMNVSTLELGDSALYLCASSLFSSLNEQFFGPGTRLTVL.

This sequence joins TRBV28 and TRBJ2-3, with TRBD2 identical over 9 bases. The CDR3 runs to 17 residues. CDR1 is MDHEN, CDR2 SYDVKM, per germline. J was trimmed by 4 bases and V by 6 bases; bases with no gene match: 14. CDR3 nucleotides: TGTGCCAGCAGGGGTATTGGGCTAGCGGGATTCTCAGATACGCAGTATTTT. Protein: CASRGIGLAGFSDTQYF.

V gene TRBV5-5 combines with J gene TRBJ1-4, with unresolved D. V gave up 4 bases and J gave up 8 bases, with 18 bases separating them. CDR1 and CDR2 from the germline V gene are SGHKS and YYEKEE (reference sequence). This CDR3 comprises 15 residues. The CDR3 region is CASSGGPSSGEKLFF. The CDR3 bases are TGTGCCAGCAGCGGAGGACCTTCTTCGGGGGAAAAACTGTTTTTT.

This clone occurred once. The chain recombines TRBV29-1 with TRBJ1-2; the D gene is possibly TRBD1 (5 bases). Deletions cut 4 bases from V and 2 bases from J, with 11 bases between. The CDR3 spans 13 residues. The germline gives CDR1 SQVTM, CDR2 ANQGSEA. The CDR3 DNA is TGCAGCGTTGTGTTGGCAGGGAACTATGGCTACACCTTC. This encodes CSVVLAGNYGYTF.

This clone appeared a few times. This chain links TRBV6-1 with TRBJ1-1; TRBD1 is a possible D gene (5 bases). There are 15 residues in the CDR3. The V gene lost 6 bases and the J gene lost 1 base, with 15 bases spanning the gap. Germline lookup yields CDR1 MNHNS and CDR2 SASEGT. The CDR3 DNA sequence: TGTGCCAGCAGAGACCCGGGACTATCGAACACTGAAGCTTTCTTT. This gives the protein CASRDPGLSNTEAFF.

The chain joins TRBV5-4 to TRBJ2-1; D may be TRBD1 or TRBD2 (5 bases each). The CDR3 length is 13 residues. Germline V gives CDR1 SGHNT, CDR2 YYREEE (reference sequence). The V end was cut by 1 base, the J end by 6 bases, with 8 bases between. The chain's CDR3 is CASSLRDGNEQFF. For the CDR3, the DNA is TGTGCCAGCAGCTTGAGGGACGGCAATGAGCAGTTCTTC.

The count of this clone is one. The V gene is TRBV10-3, the J gene TRBJ1-1, with TRBD1 matching over 7 bases. The CDR3 covers 16 residues. Germline V gene sequence: CDR1 ENHRY, CDR2 SYGVKD. Unmatched junction bases numbered 8, after V lost 3 bases and J lost 1 base. The CDR3 nucleotides are TGTGCCATCAGTGATTATTCTGCAGGGGGGAACACTGAAGCTTTCTTT. Its translation: CAISDYSAGGNTEAFF.